This entry lists 15 T cell receptor beta chains sequenced from one sample in a study of T cell changes during pregnancy in multiple sclerosis. Sequencing was performed with immunoSEQ multiplex PCR; in TCRdb, only in-frame clones are kept and a portion is missing. The sample carries more than 45,000 clones, 90% to 95% recorded once. Sequencing was performed on CD4+ T cells from peripheral blood mononuclear cells, taken in the first trimester of pregnancy. The receptors come from a female donor with multiple sclerosis, enrolled in a pregnancy study.

The chain combines TRBV7-9 with TRBJ1-3; TRBD1 matches at 9 bases. Germline loops: CDR1 SEHNR, CDR2 FQNEAQ (reference sequence). J lost 4 bases, V lost 10 bases, and 17 bases had no gene match. The CDR3 sequence is 17 residues long. CDR3 protein: CAIYRDRDSRAGNTIYF. In DNA form, the CDR3 reads TGTGCCATCTACCGGGACAGGGATTCTCGAGCGGGAAACACCATATATTTT.

The CDR3 is CASSVETGDSYEQYF. CDR3 DNA: TGTGCCAGCAGCGTAGAAACAGGGGACTCCTACGAGCAGTACTTC. This sequence joins TRBV9 and TRBJ2-7; 7 nucleotides agree with TRBD1. J lost 0 bases, V lost 0 bases, and 3 bases had no gene match. CDR1 and CDR2 from the germline V gene are SGDLS and YYNGEE. The CDR3 spans 15 residues. Based on the CDR3 plus reference TRBV9 and TRBJ2-7, the full variable domain is DSGVTQTPKHLITATGQRVTLRCSPRSGDLSVYWYQQSLDQGLQFLIQYYNGEERAKGNILERFSAQQFPDLHSELNLSSLELGDSALYFCASSVETGDSYEQYFGPGTRLTVT.

The count of this clone is one. The chain couples TRBV10-3 to TRBJ1-4; no clear D gene. The CDR3 is made up of 13 amino acids. CDR1 is ENHRY, CDR2 SYGVKD, per germline. With 8 bases removed from V and 4 bases from J, the gap between germline ends came to 11 bases. In DNA, the CDR3 is TGTGCCATCGCGGCTGGAAATAATGAAAAACTGTTTTTT. Its translation: CAIAAGNNEKLFF.

CDR3 sequence: CASSYRDRDRDTQYF. In DNA, the CDR3 is TGTGCCAGCAGCTACCGGGACAGGGACAGGGATACGCAGTATTTT. The chain carries TRBV5-4 and TRBJ2-3; 9 bases map to TRBD1. V gave up 3 bases and J gave up 6 bases; unmatched junction bases: 8. The CDR3 totals 15 residues. Germline V gene lookup returns CDR1 SGHNT and CDR2 YYREEE (reference sequence).

The chain combines TRBV5-6 with TRBJ2-2; 10 bases map to TRBD1. The CDR3 sequence is 16 residues long. Germline values: CDR1 SGHDT, CDR2 YYEEEE. V lost 3 bases and J lost 6; bases outside the gene matches: 8. The DNA of the CDR3 is TGTGCCAGCAGCTATGACCGGGACAGGGGACCCGGGGAGCTGTTTTTT. It specifies CASSYDRDRGPGELFF.

V and J are TRBV5-4 and TRBJ2-3, with D unresolved. This CDR3 has 13 residues. Germline CDR1 SGHNT, CDR2 YYREEE (reference sequence). V lost 5 bases and J lost 6, with 13 bases in between. CDR3 nucleotide sequence: TGTGCCAGCAGTCTACCGCTGGAGGATACGCAGTATTTT. Amino acids: CASSLPLEDTQYF.

This clone is a singleton in its sample. V usage is TRBV10-3 and J usage is TRBJ2-1, with 12 bases identical to TRBD2. The CDR3 is 17 amino acids. In germline, CDR1 is ENHRY, CDR2 SYGVKD. V lost 7 bases, J lost 3 bases, and 10 bases stayed unmatched. The CDR3 bases are TGTGCCATCAAAGCCCTAGCGGGGGGGCAGGTCTACAATGAGCAGTTCTTC. Protein sequence: CAIKALAGGQVYNEQFF.

The chain combines TRBV5-5 with TRBJ1-1, with D perhaps matching TRBD1 (5 bases). CDR1 SGHKS and CDR2 YYEKEE come from the germline V gene (reference sequence). V lost 1 base, J lost 0 bases, and 10 bases lay in between. The CDR3 spans 15 residues. The DNA of the CDR3 is TGTGCCAGCAGCTTGCAAAGGGGTGTGAACACTGAAGCTTTCTTT. Its translation is CASSLQRGVNTEAFF.

This clone appeared once. The chain couples TRBV9 to TRBJ2-1; 7 bases agree with TRBD2. The CDR3 extends over 14 amino acids. The junction had 3 bases not matched to a gene; V was cut back by 3 bases and J by 3 bases. CDR1 is SGDLS and CDR2 is YYNGEE in the germline V gene. DNA for the CDR3: TGTGCCAGCAGCGCCCGGGGGGACTACAATGAGCAGTTCTTC. This translates into CASSARGDYNEQFF.

The chain has TRBV7-9 and TRBJ2-5; 7 nucleotides align to TRBD1. CDR1 and CDR2 from the germline V gene are SEHNR and FQNEAQ (reference sequence). J lost 2 bases, V lost 0 bases, and 0 bases had no gene match. CDR3 length: 14 amino acids. CDR3 sequence reads: CASSLAGQQETQYF. As DNA, the CDR3 is TGTGCCAGCAGCTTAGCGGGACAGCAAGAGACCCAGTACTTC.

The V and J genes are TRBV27 and TRBJ1-1; D ambiguous. Germline CDR1 is MNHEY and CDR2 is SMNVEV (reference sequence). The V end lost 0 bases, the J end lost 5 bases, and 10 bases lay between the germline ends. This CDR3 has 14 residues. Here the CDR3 reads CASSLSSGWTEAFF. The CDR3 DNA is TGTGCCAGCAGTTTATCGTCGGGGTGGACTGAAGCTTTCTTT.

The rearrangement uses TRBV11-2 and TRBJ2-5, with 7 bases identical to TRBD2. The CDR3 totals 16 residues. Germline-derived CDR1 and CDR2 are SGHAT and FQNNGV. The trim removed 4 bases at V and 1 base at J, leaving 9 bases unmatched. The CDR3: CASSSRRDYPQETQYF. The CDR3 coding sequence is TGTGCCAGCAGCTCACGTCGGGACTACCCCCAAGAGACCCAGTACTTC.

The chain carries TRBV19 and TRBJ1-1, with D unresolved. The CDR3 totals 13 residues. Per germline, CDR1 LNHDA and CDR2 SQIVND (reference sequence). Deletions cut 0 bases from V and 4 bases from J, with 6 bases between. The CDR3 region is CASSIDRSTEAFF. CDR3 coding DNA: TGTGCCAGTAGTATAGATCGTAGCACTGAAGCTTTCTTT. Using reference TRBV19 and TRBJ1-1 for the parts outside the CDR3, the full variable domain is DGGITQSPKYLFRKEGQNVTLSCEQNLNHDAMYWYRQDPGQGLRLIYYSQIVNDFQKGDIAEGYSVSREKKESFPLTVTSAQKNPTAFYLCASSIDRSTEAFFGQGTRLTVV.

The chain links TRBV29-1 to TRBJ2-3; D ambiguous. This CDR3 is 13 amino acids long. Germline V gives CDR1 SQVTM, CDR2 ANQGSEA. The ends were cut back, 4 bases at V and 2 bases at J, with 10 bases in the middle. CDR3 residues: CSVVRLVTDTQYF. DNA for the CDR3: TGCAGCGTTGTAAGACTTGTCACAGATACGCAGTATTTT.

The chain is built from TRBV7-2 and TRBJ2-5, with D possibly matching TRBD2 (7 bases). Trimming pared 7 bases from V and 0 bases from J, leaving 18 bases between. In germline, CDR1 is SGHTA, CDR2 FQGNSA. The CDR3 sequence is 16 residues long. In DNA form, the CDR3 reads TGTGCCAGCACCCTCGTAGGGGGGGCCTACCAAGAGACCCAGTACTTC. This encodes CASTLVGGAYQETQYF.